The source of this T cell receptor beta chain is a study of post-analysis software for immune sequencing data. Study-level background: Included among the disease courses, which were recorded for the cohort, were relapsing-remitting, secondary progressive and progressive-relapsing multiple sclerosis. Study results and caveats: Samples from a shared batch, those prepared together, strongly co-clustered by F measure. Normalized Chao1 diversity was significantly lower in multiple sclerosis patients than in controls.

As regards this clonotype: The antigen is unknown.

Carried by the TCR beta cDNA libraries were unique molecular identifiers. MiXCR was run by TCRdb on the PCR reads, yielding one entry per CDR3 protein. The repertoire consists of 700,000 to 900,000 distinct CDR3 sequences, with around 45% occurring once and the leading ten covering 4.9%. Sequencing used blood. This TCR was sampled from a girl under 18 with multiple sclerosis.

The CDR3 sequence: CASSYSVGAYEQYF. CDR3 sequence (DNA): TGTGCCAGCAGTTATAGTGTAGGGGCCTACGAGCAGTACTTC. The chain links TRBV6-5 to TRBJ2-7; TRBD1 might be the D (5 bases). The V end lost 3 bases, the J end lost 2 bases, and 11 bases lay between the germline ends. Per germline, CDR1 MNHEY and CDR2 SVGAGI. This CDR3 is built from 14 residues.